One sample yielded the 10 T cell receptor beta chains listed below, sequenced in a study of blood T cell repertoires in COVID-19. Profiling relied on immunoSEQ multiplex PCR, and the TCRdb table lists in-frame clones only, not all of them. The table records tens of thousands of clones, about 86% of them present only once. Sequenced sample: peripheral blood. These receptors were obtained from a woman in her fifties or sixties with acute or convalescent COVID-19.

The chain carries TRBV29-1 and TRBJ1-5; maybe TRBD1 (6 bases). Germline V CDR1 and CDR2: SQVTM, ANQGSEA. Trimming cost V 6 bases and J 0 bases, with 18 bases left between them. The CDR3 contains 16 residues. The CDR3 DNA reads TGCAGCGTGAGGGCAGGGGAAGGTTATAGCAATCAGCCCCAGCATTTT. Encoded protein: CSVRAGEGYSNQPQHF.

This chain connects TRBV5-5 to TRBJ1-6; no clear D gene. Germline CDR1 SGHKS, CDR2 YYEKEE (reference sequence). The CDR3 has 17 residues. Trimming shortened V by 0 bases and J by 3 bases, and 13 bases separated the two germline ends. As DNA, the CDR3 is TGTGCCAGCAGCTTGGATCCGCCGTACAACTATAATTCACCCCTCCACTTT. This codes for CASSLDPPYNYNSPLHF.

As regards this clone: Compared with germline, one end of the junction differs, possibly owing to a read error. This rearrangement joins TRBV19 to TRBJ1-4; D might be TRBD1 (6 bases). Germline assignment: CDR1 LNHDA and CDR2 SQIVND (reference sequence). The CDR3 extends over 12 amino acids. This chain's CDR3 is CASSGQYEELFF. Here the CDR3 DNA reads TGTGCCAGTAGTGGACAGTATGAAGAACTGTTTTTT.

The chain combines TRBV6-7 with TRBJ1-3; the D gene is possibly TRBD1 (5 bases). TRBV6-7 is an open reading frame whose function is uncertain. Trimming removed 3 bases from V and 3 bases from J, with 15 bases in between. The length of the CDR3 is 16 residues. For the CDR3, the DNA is TGTGCCAGCAGTTATTCGGGGGTAAGGATTGGAAACACCATATATTTT. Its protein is CASSYSGVRIGNTIYF.

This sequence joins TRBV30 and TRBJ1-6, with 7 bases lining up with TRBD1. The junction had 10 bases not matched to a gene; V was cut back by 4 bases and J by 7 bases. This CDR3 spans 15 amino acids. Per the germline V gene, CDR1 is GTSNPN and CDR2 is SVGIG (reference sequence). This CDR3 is CAWTIWTGSNSPLHF. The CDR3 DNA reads TGTGCCTGGACTATTTGGACAGGCTCAAATTCACCCCTCCACTTT.

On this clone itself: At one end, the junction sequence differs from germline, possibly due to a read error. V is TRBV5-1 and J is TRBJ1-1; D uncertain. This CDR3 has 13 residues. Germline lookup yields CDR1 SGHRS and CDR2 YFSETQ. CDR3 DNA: TGCGCCAGCAGGTTGGCGGGGAACACTGAAGCTTTCTTT. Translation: CASRLAGNTEAFF. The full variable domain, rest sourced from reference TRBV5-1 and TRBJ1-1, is KAGVTQTPRYLIKTRGQQVTLSCSPISGHRSVSWYQQTPGQGLQFLFEYFSETQRNKGNFPGRFSGRQFSNSRSEMNVSTLELGDSALYLCASRLAGNTEAFFGQGTRLTVV.

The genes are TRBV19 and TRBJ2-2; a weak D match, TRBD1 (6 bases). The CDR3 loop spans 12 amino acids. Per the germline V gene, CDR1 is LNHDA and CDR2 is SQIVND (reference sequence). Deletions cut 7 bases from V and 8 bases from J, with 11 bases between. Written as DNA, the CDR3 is TGTGCCAGTAACAGGGTACCGGGGGAGCTGTTTTTT. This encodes CASNRVPGELFF.

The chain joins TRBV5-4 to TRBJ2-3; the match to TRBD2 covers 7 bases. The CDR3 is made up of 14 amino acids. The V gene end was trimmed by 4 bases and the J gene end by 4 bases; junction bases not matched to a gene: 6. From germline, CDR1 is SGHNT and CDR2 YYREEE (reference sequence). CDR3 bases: TGTGCCAGCAGCCACTCTACTAGCGCAGATACGCAGTATTTT. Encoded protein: CASSHSTSADTQYF.

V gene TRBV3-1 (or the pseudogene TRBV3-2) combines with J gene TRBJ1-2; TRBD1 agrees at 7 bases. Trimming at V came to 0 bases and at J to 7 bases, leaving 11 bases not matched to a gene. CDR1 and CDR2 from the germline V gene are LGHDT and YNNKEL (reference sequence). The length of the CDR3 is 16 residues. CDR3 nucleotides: TGTGCCAGCAGCCAAGATACGAGACAGGGATATAGTGGCTACACCTTC. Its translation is CASSQDTRQGYSGYTF.

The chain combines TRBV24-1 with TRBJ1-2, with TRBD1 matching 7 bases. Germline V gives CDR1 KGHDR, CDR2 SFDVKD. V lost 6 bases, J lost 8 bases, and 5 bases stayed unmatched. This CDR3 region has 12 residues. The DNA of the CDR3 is TGTGCCACCAGTTGGACAGGCCACGGCTACACCTTC. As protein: CATSWTGHGYTF.